This T cell receptor beta chain appears in the sequencing data of a study of brain T cells in children with intractable seizures. Study-level results: Viral specificity was inferred only from CDR3 similarity; HCMV serostatus was unknown. Clones missing pre-surgery may reflect undersampling of that blood sample.

The sample's time point: blood from clinic visit 5 months post-surgery; TSC patient then seizure free. Sequencing was limited to surgery cases with top T cell transcript signatures in brain tissue. Germline CDR1 and CDR2: SGDLS and YYNGEE. With 4 bases removed from V and 10 bases from J, the gap between germline ends came to 15 bases. This CDR3 has 13 amino acids. Generated by immunoSEQ multiplex PCR, the TCRdb table keeps only in-frame clones and is missing some. The sample includes 300,000 to 400,000 clones, 93% of them seen just once. For this clone: Antigen unknown.

J is TRBJ2-1 and V is TRBV9; no reliable D call. The source is a boy in the first two years of life with tuberous sclerosis and intractable seizures. This material consisted of peripheral blood, taken about 5 months after surgery. The CDR3 loop is CASSPRSRTEQFF. DNA of the CDR3: TGTGCCAGCAGCCCCCGTAGCAGGACCGAGCAGTTCTTC.